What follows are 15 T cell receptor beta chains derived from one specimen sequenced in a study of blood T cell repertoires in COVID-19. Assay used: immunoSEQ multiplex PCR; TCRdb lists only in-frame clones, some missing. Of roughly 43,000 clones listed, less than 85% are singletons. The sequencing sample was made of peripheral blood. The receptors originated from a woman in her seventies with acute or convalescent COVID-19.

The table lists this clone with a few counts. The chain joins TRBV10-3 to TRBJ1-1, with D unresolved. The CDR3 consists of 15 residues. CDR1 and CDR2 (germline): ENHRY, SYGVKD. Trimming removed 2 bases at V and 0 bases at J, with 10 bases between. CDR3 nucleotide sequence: TGTGCCATCAGTGAGAACCAGGATCTGAACACTGAAGCTTTCTTT. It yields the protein CAISENQDLNTEAFF.

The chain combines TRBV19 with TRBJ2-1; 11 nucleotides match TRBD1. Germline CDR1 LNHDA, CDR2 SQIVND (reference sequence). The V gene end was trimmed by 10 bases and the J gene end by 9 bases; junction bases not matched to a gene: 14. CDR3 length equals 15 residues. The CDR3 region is CATTGQGAATGEQFF. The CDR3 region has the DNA TGTGCCACTACCGGACAGGGGGCGGCCACGGGTGAGCAGTTCTTC.

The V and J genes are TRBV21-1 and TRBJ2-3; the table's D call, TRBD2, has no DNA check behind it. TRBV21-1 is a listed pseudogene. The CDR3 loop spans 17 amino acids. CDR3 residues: CASSKGASGRVTDTQYF. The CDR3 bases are TGTGCCAGCAGCAAAGGGGCTAGCGGGAGGGTTACAGATACGCAGTATTTT.

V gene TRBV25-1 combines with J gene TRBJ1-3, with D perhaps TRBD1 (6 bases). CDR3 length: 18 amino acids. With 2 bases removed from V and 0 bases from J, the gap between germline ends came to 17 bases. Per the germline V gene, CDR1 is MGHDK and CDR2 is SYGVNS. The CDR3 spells CASSERGIQGYSGNTIYF. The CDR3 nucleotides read TGTGCCAGCAGTGAAAGGGGCATACAGGGCTACTCTGGAAACACCATATATTTT.

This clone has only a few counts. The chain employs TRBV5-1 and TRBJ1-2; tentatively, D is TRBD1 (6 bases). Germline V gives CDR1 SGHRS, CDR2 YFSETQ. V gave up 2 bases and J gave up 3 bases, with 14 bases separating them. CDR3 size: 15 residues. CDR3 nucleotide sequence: TGCGCCAGCAGCTTAACGGGGGGCAAGGACTATGGCTACACCTTC. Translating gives CASSLTGGKDYGYTF.

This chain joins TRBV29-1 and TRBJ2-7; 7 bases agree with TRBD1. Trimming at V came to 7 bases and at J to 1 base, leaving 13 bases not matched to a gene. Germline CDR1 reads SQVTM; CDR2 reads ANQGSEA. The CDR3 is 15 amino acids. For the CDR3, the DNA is TGCAGCGCCTTTCATGGGGCAGGGGGATCCTACGAGCAGTACTTC. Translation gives CSAFHGAGGSYEQYF.

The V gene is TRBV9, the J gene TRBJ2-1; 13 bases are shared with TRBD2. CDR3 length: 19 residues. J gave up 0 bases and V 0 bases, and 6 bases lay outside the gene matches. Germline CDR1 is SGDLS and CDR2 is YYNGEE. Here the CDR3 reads CASSVVGLAGASSYNEQFF. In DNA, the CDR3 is TGTGCCAGCAGCGTAGTCGGACTAGCGGGAGCCAGCTCCTACAATGAGCAGTTCTTC.

CDR3 in amino acids: CASCPGGAAGNTIYF. Written as DNA, the CDR3 is TGTGCCAGCTGTCCGGGGGGTGCTGCTGGAAACACCATATATTTT. The J gene is TRBJ1-3, the V gene TRBV19; tentatively, D is TRBD1 (5 bases). This CDR3 region has 15 residues. V was trimmed by 9 bases and J by 2 bases, leaving 17 bases between them. The germline V gene has CDR1 LNHDA and CDR2 SQIVND (reference sequence).

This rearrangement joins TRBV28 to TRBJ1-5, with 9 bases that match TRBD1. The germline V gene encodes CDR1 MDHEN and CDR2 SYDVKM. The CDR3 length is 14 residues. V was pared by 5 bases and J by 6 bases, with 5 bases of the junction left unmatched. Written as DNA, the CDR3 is TGTGCCAGCAGTACTACAGGGGGCAGTCAGCCCCAGCATTTT. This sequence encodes CASSTTGGSQPQHF.

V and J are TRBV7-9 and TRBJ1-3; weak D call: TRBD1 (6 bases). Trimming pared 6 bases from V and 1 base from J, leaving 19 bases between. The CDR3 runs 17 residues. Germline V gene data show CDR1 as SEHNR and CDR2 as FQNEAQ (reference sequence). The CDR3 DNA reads TGTGCCAGCAGACCTAACTTGGGGGGGCGATCTGGAAACACCATATATTTT. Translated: CASRPNLGGRSGNTIYF.

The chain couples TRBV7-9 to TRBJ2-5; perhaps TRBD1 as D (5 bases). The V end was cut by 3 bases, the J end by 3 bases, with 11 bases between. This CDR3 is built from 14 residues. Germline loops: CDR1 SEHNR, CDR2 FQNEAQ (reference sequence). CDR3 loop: CASSLVSGKETQYF. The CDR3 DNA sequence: TGTGCCAGCAGCTTGGTCTCAGGGAAAGAGACCCAGTACTTC.

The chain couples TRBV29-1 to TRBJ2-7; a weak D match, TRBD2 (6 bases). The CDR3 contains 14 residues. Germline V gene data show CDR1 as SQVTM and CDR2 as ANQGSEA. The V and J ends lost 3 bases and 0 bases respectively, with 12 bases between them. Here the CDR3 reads CSVERPGSSYEQYF. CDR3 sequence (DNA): TGCAGCGTTGAGAGGCCCGGGAGCTCCTACGAGCAGTACTTC.

The CDR3 DNA reads as TGCGCCAGCAGCCCTGCGGGGGGTGAGGGTTTCTTT. This codes for CASSPAGGEGFF. This chain uses TRBV5-1 with TRBJ1-1; D may be TRBD1 (5 bases). The CDR3 covers 12 residues. CDR1 is SGHRS, CDR2 YFSETQ, per germline. The ends were cut back, 4 bases at V and 13 bases at J, with 17 bases in the middle.

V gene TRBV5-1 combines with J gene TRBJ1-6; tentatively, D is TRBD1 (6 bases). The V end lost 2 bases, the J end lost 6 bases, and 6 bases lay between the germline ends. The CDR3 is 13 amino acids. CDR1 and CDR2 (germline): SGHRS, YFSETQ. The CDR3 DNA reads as TGCGCCAGCAGCTTACAGGGTAATTCACCCCTCCACTTT. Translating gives CASSLQGNSPLHF.

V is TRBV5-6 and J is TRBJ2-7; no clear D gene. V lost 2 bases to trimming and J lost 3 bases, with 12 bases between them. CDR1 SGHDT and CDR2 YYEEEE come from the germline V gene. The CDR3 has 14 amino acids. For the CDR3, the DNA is TGTGCCAGCAGCTTTACTCATGCGTTCTACGAGCAGTACTTC. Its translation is CASSFTHAFYEQYF.